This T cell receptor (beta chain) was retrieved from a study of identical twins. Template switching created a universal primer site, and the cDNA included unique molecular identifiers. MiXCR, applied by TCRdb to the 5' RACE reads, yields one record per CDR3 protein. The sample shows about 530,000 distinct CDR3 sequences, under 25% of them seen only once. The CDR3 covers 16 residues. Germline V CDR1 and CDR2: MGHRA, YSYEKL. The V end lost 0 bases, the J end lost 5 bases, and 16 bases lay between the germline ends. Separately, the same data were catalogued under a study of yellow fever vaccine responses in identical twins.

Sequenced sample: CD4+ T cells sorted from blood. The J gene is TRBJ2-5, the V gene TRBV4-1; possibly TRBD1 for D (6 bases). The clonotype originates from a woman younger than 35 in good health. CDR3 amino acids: CASSQDRGSSGETQYF. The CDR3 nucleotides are TGCGCCAGCAGCCAAGATAGGGGGTCATCCGGGGAGACCCAGTACTTC.